These 9 T cell receptor beta chains originate from one sample sequenced in a study of blood T cell repertoires in COVID-19. Clones were sequenced by immunoSEQ multiplex PCR, and TCRdb holds only the in-frame ones, with some missing. The sample shows 250,000 to 300,000 clones, under 90% of them seen only once. The material sequenced was PBMCs or T cells enriched from blood (not recorded which). The receptors originated from a man under 40 with acute COVID-19.

The chain couples TRBV14 to TRBJ2-1, with TRBD2 matching over 11 bases. CDR1 is SGHDN and CDR2 is FVKESK in the germline V gene. The V gene end was trimmed by 5 bases and the J gene end by 2 bases; junction bases not matched to a gene: 5. This CDR3 has 16 residues. The DNA of the CDR3 is TGTGCCAGCAGCTTACCGGGACTAGCGGCCTACAATGAGCAGTTCTTC. It specifies CASSLPGLAAYNEQFF. The variable domain in full, completed from reference TRBV14 and TRBJ2-1, reads EAGVTQFPSHSVIEKGQTVTLRCDPISGHDNLYWYRRVMGKEIKFLLHFVKESKQDESGMPNNRFLAERTGGTYSTLKVQPAELEDSGVYFCASSLPGLAAYNEQFFGPGTRLTVL.

The CDR3, as DNA: TGTGCCAGTAGTATTCGCGGAGCCTATCAGCCCCAGCATTTT. Amino acids: CASSIRGAYQPQHF. The chain is built from TRBV19 and TRBJ1-5, with D uncertain. The CDR3 length is 14 residues. Deletions cut 3 bases from V and 5 bases from J, with 11 bases between. The germline V gene encodes CDR1 LNHDA and CDR2 SQIVND (reference sequence).

The V and J genes are TRBV27 and TRBJ1-5; D unresolved. The V gene lost 5 bases and the J gene lost 6 bases, with 20 bases spanning the gap. The CDR3 covers 16 residues. The V gene's germline CDR1 is MNHEY and CDR2 SMNVEV (reference sequence). The chain's CDR3 is CASSPGTQPLAQPQHF. The CDR3 nucleotides are TGTGCCAGCAGTCCGGGAACCCAGCCCCTCGCTCAGCCCCAGCATTTT.

This clone was seen a few times. The V call is TRBV6-5, the J call TRBJ2-3; D perhaps matches TRBD2 (6 bases). The V and J ends lost 6 bases and 4 bases respectively, with 11 bases between them. CDR3 length equals 13 residues. CDR1 is MNHEY, CDR2 SVGAGI, per germline. CDR3 DNA: TGTGCCAGCAGCCTCGGGGGAGCAGATACGCAGTATTTT. Translation: CASSLGGADTQYF.

V and J are TRBV11-2 and TRBJ1-5, with D possibly matching TRBD1 (6 bases). V was cut by 5 bases and J by 4 bases, with 15 bases left in between. The germline V gene encodes CDR1 SGHAT and CDR2 FQNNGV. The CDR3 extends over 15 amino acids. In DNA form, the CDR3 reads TGTGCCAGCAGCGAACTCCAGGGGCCAAATCAGCCCCAGCATTTT. As protein: CASSELQGPNQPQHF.

The J gene is TRBJ1-6, the V gene TRBV19; TRBD1 agrees at 7 bases. Unmatched junction bases numbered 13, after V lost 6 bases and J lost 8 bases. The germline CDR1 and CDR2 sequences are LNHDA and SQIVND (reference sequence). The CDR3 consists of 16 residues. CDR3: CASRAQTGSVDSPLHF. The DNA of the CDR3 is TGTGCCAGTAGGGCTCAGACAGGGTCGGTGGATTCACCCCTCCACTTT.

The chain uses TRBV28 and TRBJ2-2; 9 bases align to TRBD1. The CDR3 is 16 residues long. Germline V gene lookup returns CDR1 MDHEN and CDR2 SYDVKM. The ends lost 2 bases at V and 5 bases at J; junction bases unmatched: 6. The chain's CDR3 is CASSLNGQGFTGELFF. CDR3 DNA: TGTGCCAGCAGTTTAAATGGACAGGGGTTTACCGGGGAGCTGTTTTTT.

This chain uses TRBV7-8 with TRBJ1-2; the D gene is possibly TRBD1 (5 bases). There are 13 residues in the CDR3. The germline CDR1 and CDR2 sequences are SGHVS and FQNEAQ. Trimming took 4 bases from V and 4 from J, leaving 10 bases between them. CDR3 sequence: CASSSPTVYGYTF. CDR3 bases: TGTGCCAGCAGCTCACCGACAGTCTATGGCTACACCTTC.

The genes are TRBV28 and TRBJ1-1; 7 positions agree with TRBD1. The V and J ends lost 4 bases and 8 bases, in that order; junction bases with no gene match: 13. This CDR3 has 15 residues. Germline-derived CDR1 and CDR2 are MDHEN and SYDVKM. The CDR3 DNA reads TGTGCCAGCAGTTCCTCCGGGACAGCTTTAGGGGAAGCTTTCTTT. Its protein product is CASSSSGTALGEAFF.